This T cell receptor beta chain was identified in a study of shared clonotypes between healthy human individuals (dated by TCRdb to 2018 to 2020). With respect to the entire study: A couple of women and a few men aged 18 to 49 years were included in the cohort. Per donor, three plates each were used for CD4 naive and CD4 memory, two for CD8 naive, and one for CD8 memory. The study deeply sequenced blood TCR repertoires of roughly five healthy adults to estimate repertoire size and the extent of clonotype sharing between individuals. Different laboratories and diverse techniques were used to prepare libraries and sequence TCR repertoires, to increase sequencing depth and limit assay-specific biases. Each donor's leukapheresis produced roughly between roughly 0.85 and 9 billion PBMCs.

A note on this clone: Its target antigen remains unknown. It has no much larger one-base neighbor in the sample; base qualities were not kept.

The CDR3 goes from the cysteine to the phenylalanine over 14 residues. Kept here is only the CDR3 DNA, which spans 42 bases and is read in frame from base 1. Trimming removed 4 bases from V and 3 bases from J, leaving 11 bases between the germline ends. CDR1 SGHDT and CDR2 YYEEEE are derived from the germline V gene. Donors were healthy HIV-negative adults with no recently reported acute infections or vaccinations. All donors were Caucasian adults living in Nashville, Tennessee, USA. Magnetic negative selection was used to enrich CD4+ T cells, after which naive cells were positively selected on CD45RA and the negative fraction became the memory subset. After blood collection by leukapheresis, PBMCs were isolated using Ficoll-Histopaque density gradient centrifugation and then cryopreserved in the vapor phase of liquid nitrogen. Analytical flow cytometry was used to check the purity and quantity of every magnetically sorted T cell population. Each sorted fraction had its genomic DNA isolated and then quantified by UV absorbance on a Nanodrop 2000c.

Findings and caveats that apply to the study as a whole: Compared with non-shared clonotypes, the clonotypes found in all four sorted-subset donors had higher generation probabilities. Because the study included a small number of donors, the genetic and exposure-history diversity represented was limited. Pairwise subsampling led to the expectation that sequencing depth would affect the degree of clonotype sharing among donors. Sharing across several donors was observed for about 5% of naive CD4, over 3% of naive CD8, over 2% of memory CD4, and about 0.4% of memory CD8 clonotypes. Sampling was restricted to blood, and TCR repertoires in tissues likely differ from the TCR repertoires found in blood. Larger estimated clonotype richness was generally found for naive subsets than for memory subsets. Even with the large sequencing depth, rarefaction of the sorted-subset datasets indicated that sequencing was incomplete.

Using the deep immunoSEQ assay, multiplex PCR amplified TCR CDR3 regions from genomic DNA. For each cell subset, the extracted genomic DNA was distributed evenly across all wells of several immunoSEQ 96-well plates, and each plate served as one replicate. For sorted subsets, about 200 ng genomic DNA, equal to tens of thousands of T cell genomes, was loaded into each replicate PCR. Purified libraries were quantified with a Qubit 3.0 fluorometer, sized on a Bioanalyzer 2100, and re-quantified with the KAPA Library Quantification kit. A separate single-read 150-cycle Illumina NextSeq 550 flow cell was used to sequence each immunoSEQ 96-well plate. From the authors' description of their analysis: Because the immunoSEQ output held only junctional sequences and lacked quality scores, the filtering could not match the filtering applied to full-length reads. To assign V/J genes and CDR3, sequences were annotated using PyIR, a Python wrapper for IgBLAST v1.9, with IMGT germline references. Any read was removed if the V/J assignment was weak (E-value above 1e-6), the CDR3 was missing, or the read contained stop codons, out-of-frame junctions, or ambiguous translated residues. V3J clonotypes were defined by identical inferred V gene, J gene, and CDR3 amino acid sequence. To compute the percentage overlap between repertoires, the number of shared unique clonotypes was divided by the size of the smaller repertoire. Three approaches were used to assess repertoire richness: RTK rarefaction, the Chao1 estimator, and Recon v2.1 estimates of unobserved clonotypes. OLGA was used to compute generation probabilities for all TCRbeta clonotypes that the gDNA method yielded from a few donors. As stored in TCRdb, this immuneACCESS dataset retains in-frame rearrangements with V and J assigned. A fraction of the clones does not appear; measured against another copy, unresolved V genes explain less than half of the discrepancy, and the remainder lacks a known reason. The V and J calls and clone size come from that table; D and trimming were worked out from the DNA. For this sample there are roughly 2.6 million clones; approximately 92% appear just once. The ten largest make up 0.11% to 0.15% of the sample.

This TCR was sampled from a man younger than 30 in good health. Recombination linked TRBV5-6 to TRBJ1-5, and TRBD1 may be the D gene, going by 5 matching bases. Sequencing used naive CD4+ T cells sorted from blood. What this sample's cell subset or site label stands for: CD45RA+ positively selected. The CDR3 corresponds to CASSLVGDNQPQHF. The DNA is TGTGCCAGCAGCCTTGTGGGGGACAATCAGCCCCAGCATTTT.